This T cell receptor (beta chain) was found in a study of T-cell reconstitution after alpha-beta-depleted transplantation in children. There are 14 residues in the CDR3. The ends were cut back, 1 base at V and 8 bases at J, with 14 bases in the middle. The germline gives CDR1 SGHAT, CDR2 FQNNGV. General observations from the study: Where some patients showed high TCRbeta diversity at day 60, it came from recipient T cells and thymic progenitors that had survived. Newly made T cells mostly supplied T-cell counts and diversity one year after transplant.

The table lists this clonotype with a few counts. The antigen is unknown. Unique molecular identifiers were built into the TCRbeta library. TCRdb recomputed calls from the PCR reads with MiXCR, one row per CDR3 protein. The sample consists of fewer than 1 million distinct CDR3 sequences, roughly 15% of them appearing once. The J gene is TRBJ1-2, the V gene TRBV11-2, with D unresolved. Sequencing was performed on PBMCs, mostly from graft donor cells, taken 360 days after TCRalphabeta/CD19-depleted stem cell transplant. This TCR was recovered from a male patient aged 10 to 17 who had a stem cell transplant for acute lymphoblastic leukemia, so the T cells may come from the graft donor. CDR3 sequence reads: CASSLVEARRGYTF. The DNA of the CDR3 is TGTGCCAGCAGCTTAGTAGAGGCCAGGAGAGGCTACACCTTC.